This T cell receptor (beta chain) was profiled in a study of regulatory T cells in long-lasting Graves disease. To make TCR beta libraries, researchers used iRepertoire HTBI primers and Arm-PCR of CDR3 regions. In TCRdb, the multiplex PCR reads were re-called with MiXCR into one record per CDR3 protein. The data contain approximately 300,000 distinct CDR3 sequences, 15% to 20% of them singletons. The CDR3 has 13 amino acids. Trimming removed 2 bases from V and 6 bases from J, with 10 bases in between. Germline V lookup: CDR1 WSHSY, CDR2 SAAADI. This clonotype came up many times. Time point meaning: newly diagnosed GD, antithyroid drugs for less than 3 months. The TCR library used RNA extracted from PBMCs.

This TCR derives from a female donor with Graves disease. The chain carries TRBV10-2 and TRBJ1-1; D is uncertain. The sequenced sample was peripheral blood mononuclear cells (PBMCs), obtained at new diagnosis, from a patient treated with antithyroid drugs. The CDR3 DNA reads TGCGCCAGCAGTGAGCAGGATTCCGCTGAAGCTTTCTTT. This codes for CASSEQDSAEAFF.